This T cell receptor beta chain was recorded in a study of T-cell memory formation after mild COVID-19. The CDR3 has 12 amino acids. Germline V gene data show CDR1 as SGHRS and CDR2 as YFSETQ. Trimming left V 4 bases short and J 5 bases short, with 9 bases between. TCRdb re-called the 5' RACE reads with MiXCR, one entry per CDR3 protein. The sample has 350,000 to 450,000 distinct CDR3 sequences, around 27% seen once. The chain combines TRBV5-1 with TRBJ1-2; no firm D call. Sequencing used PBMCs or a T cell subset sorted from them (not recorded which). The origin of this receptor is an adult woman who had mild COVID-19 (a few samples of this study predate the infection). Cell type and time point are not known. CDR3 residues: CASSTLEYGYTF. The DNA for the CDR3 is TGCGCCAGCAGCACCCTCGAGTATGGCTACACCTTC.